This TCR beta chain comes out of a study of T cell responses to AZD1222 COVID-19 vaccine. From germline, CDR1 is SGHRS and CDR2 YFSETQ. The CDR3 is made up of 14 amino acids. Trimming took 0 bases from V and 1 from J, leaving 7 bases between them. Study results and limitations: Donors were mostly white British, more females; clonal diversity possibly underestimated.

Method: immunoSEQ multiplex PCR; TCRdb's copy keeps in-frame clones and lacks some. The sample has 90,000 to 120,000 clones, around nine tenths seen once; the top ten hold around 3.3%. As to this clone: Its antigen is unidentified.

This chain links TRBV5-1 with TRBJ2-5; tentatively, D is TRBD1 or TRBD2 (5 bases each). The sequenced sample was peripheral blood, obtained 28 days after the second dose of the MenACWY control vaccine. This TCR was sampled from an adult who received the MenACWY meningococcal vaccine as a control. CDR3 sequence reads: CASSLGGSQETQYF. The CDR3 DNA sequence: TGCGCCAGCAGCTTGGGGGGGTCCCAAGAGACCCAGTACTTC.